This T cell receptor beta chain was observed in a study of identical twins. This CDR3 comprises 16 residues. Germline values: CDR1 MNHNS, CDR2 SASEGT. V was pared by 5 bases and J by 4 bases, with 11 bases of the junction left unmatched. TCRdb reprocessed the 5' RACE reads via MiXCR and lists one record per CDR3 protein. In the table there are roughly 1.6 million distinct CDR3 sequences, about 32% of which are singletons. Sequencing was performed on cord blood. This TCR derives from a newborn girl in good health. The J gene is TRBJ1-5, the V gene TRBV6-1; 7 bases fit TRBD1. The CDR3 region has the DNA TGTGCCAGCAGTAGACAAACAGGGGACGGGAATCAGCCCCAGCATTTT. Protein sequence: CASSRQTGDGNQPQHF.